These 29 T cell receptor beta chains came from one sample sequenced in a study of blood T cell repertoires in COVID-19. The method was immunoSEQ multiplex PCR; TCRdb's version includes in-frame clones alone and lacks a portion of them. Among 85,000 to 130,000 clones listed, 70% to 90% were seen once. The sample comprised PBMCs or T cells enriched from blood (not recorded which). These receptors were taken from a woman between 45 and 60 years old who had recovered from COVID-19.

The rearrangement links TRBV6-4 to TRBJ2-3; tentatively, D is TRBD2 (6 bases). Germline V gives CDR1 MRHNA, CDR2 SNTAGT. Trimming removed 3 bases at V and 6 bases at J, with 19 bases between. CDR3 length: 16 residues. The CDR3 here is CASSDRGAGSSDTQYF. CDR3 in DNA: TGTGCCAGCAGTGATCGCGGGGCGGGAAGCTCGGATACGCAGTATTTT.

This clone was recorded once. The chain couples TRBV6-2 or TRBV6-3 to TRBJ1-2; the D is unclear. The CDR3 is 13 residues long. V was pared by 5 bases and J by 2 bases, with 9 bases between. The germline V gene has CDR1 MNHEY and CDR2 SVGEGT. The CDR3 region is CASSRSLNYGYTF. CDR3 in DNA: TGTGCCAGCAGTCGGTCGTTGAACTATGGCTACACCTTC.

V and J are TRBV19 and TRBJ2-3, with 9 bases matching TRBD1. CDR3 size: 12 residues. Germline lookup yields CDR1 LNHDA and CDR2 SQIVND (reference sequence). With 7 bases clipped from V and 15 bases from J, the junction kept 11 bases outside the gene matches. CDR3 DNA: TGTGCCAGTATGGACAGGGGTCCAAGTGTATATTTT. Encoded protein: CASMDRGPSVYF.

The V and J genes are TRBV7-9 and TRBJ1-2; no definite D call. This CDR3 has 14 residues. Germline-derived CDR1 and CDR2 are SEHNR and FQNEAQ (reference sequence). V gave up 2 bases and J gave up 7 bases, with 14 bases separating them. CDR3 region: CASSLPPAGIGYTF. The CDR3 DNA is TGTGCCAGCAGCTTACCCCCGGCGGGAATTGGCTACACCTTC.

The J gene is TRBJ1-3, the V gene TRBV28; D unclear. Trimming removed 6 bases from V and 0 bases from J, with 18 bases in between. Germline CDR1 MDHEN, CDR2 SYDVKM. This CDR3 has 17 amino acids. CDR3 nucleotide sequence: TGTGCCAGCAGCAATTCGGTGCGTTCGAGCTCTGGAAACACCATATATTTT. This translates into CASSNSVRSSSGNTIYF.

The chain couples TRBV7-3 to TRBJ2-1, with 9 bases that match TRBD1. There are 16 residues in the CDR3. With 5 bases clipped from V and 9 bases from J, the junction kept 14 bases outside the gene matches. Germline V gives CDR1 SGHTA, CDR2 FQGTGA. The CDR3 DNA follows: TGTGCCAGCAGCCAGGGGTCGGGACAGGGTAAGACTGAGCAGTTCTTC. It is translated as CASSQGSGQGKTEQFF.

The rearrangement uses TRBV19 and TRBJ1-2, with 7 bases that match TRBD1. J gave up 0 bases and V 6 bases, and 7 bases lay outside the gene matches. This CDR3 is built from 15 residues. CDR1 LNHDA and CDR2 SQIVND come from the germline V gene (reference sequence). CDR3: CASRPGQTTNYGYTF. The CDR3 DNA is TGTGCCAGTAGACCGGGACAGACGACTAACTATGGCTACACCTTC.

CDR3 DNA: TGTGCCAGCAGTCAAGGGACAGGTCCAGCGAACACTGAAGCTTTCTTT. Its protein product is CASSQGTGPANTEAFF. The rearrangement joins TRBV6-1 to TRBJ1-1; TRBD1 aligns across 8 bases. The V segment lost 5 bases and the J segment 1 base; nucleotides outside the gene matches: 9. The CDR3 runs 16 residues. Germline values: CDR1 MNHNS, CDR2 SASEGT.

This chain links TRBV18 with TRBJ1-2; 10 bases fit TRBD1. CDR3 size: 18 residues. The germline V gene encodes CDR1 KGHSH and CDR2 LQKENI. The V and J ends lost 3 bases and 2 bases, in that order; junction bases with no gene match: 12. In DNA, the CDR3 is TGTGCCAGCTCACCCTCGGACAGGGGGGCTTCTCCCAACTATGGCTACACCTTC. Encoded protein: CASSPSDRGASPNYGYTF.

This sequence joins TRBV2 and TRBJ2-1; possible D gene TRBD2, 6 bases. CDR1 is SNHLY and CDR2 is FYNNEI in the germline V gene. CDR3 length: 15 amino acids. With 4 bases removed from V and 5 bases from J, the gap between germline ends came to 15 bases. The CDR3 DNA reads TGTGCCAGCAGTGTTCAACTAGCAACCAACAATGAGCAGTTCTTC. Its protein product is CASSVQLATNNEQFF.

This rearrangement joins TRBV3-1 (or the pseudogene TRBV3-2) to TRBJ2-7; 8 bases are a match to TRBD1. Germline CDR1 is LGHDT and CDR2 is YNNKEL (reference sequence). V gave up 5 bases and J gave up 3 bases; unmatched junction bases: 3. The CDR3 loop spans 13 amino acids. CDR3 region: CASSFGQGYEQYF. Written as DNA, the CDR3 is TGTGCCAGCAGCTTCGGACAGGGCTACGAGCAGTACTTC.

This chain uses TRBV24-1 with TRBJ2-3, with a tentative D call TRBD2 (5 bases). Germline assignment: CDR1 KGHDR and CDR2 SFDVKD. The CDR3 loop spans 15 amino acids. V lost 5 bases and J lost 0, with 11 bases in between. The CDR3 DNA follows: TGTGCCACCAGTGTCGAGGGCAGAAGCACAGATACGCAGTATTTT. It codes for CATSVEGRSTDTQYF.

The chain employs TRBV19 and TRBJ2-1; 8 nucleotides line up with TRBD2. V trimming: 0 bases; J trimming: 4 bases; junction bases outside the gene matches: 2. Germline CDR1 is LNHDA and CDR2 is SQIVND (reference sequence). CDR3 length: 15 residues. CDR3 sequence reads: CASSIDSGAYNEQFF. CDR3 nucleotides: TGTGCCAGTAGTATAGATAGCGGGGCTTACAATGAGCAGTTCTTC.

This clone was counted once. This sequence joins TRBV12-5 and TRBJ2-1; D uncertain. This CDR3 has 13 amino acids. CDR1 and CDR2 (germline): LGHNT, FRNRAP. Trimming left V 1 base short and J 6 bases short, with 7 bases between. The CDR3 region is CASGLEESNEQFF. The CDR3 coding sequence is TGTGCTAGTGGTTTGGAAGAGTCCAATGAGCAGTTCTTC.

This chain joins TRBV24-1 and TRBJ1-3; no definite D call. CDR3 size: 13 residues. V was trimmed by 5 bases and J by 2 bases, leaving 6 bases between them. Germline lookup yields CDR1 KGHDR and CDR2 SFDVKD. The CDR3 DNA reads TGTGCCACCAGTGTGGGAGCTGGAAACACCATATATTTT. Its protein is CATSVGAGNTIYF.

This clone was picked up a small number of times. The J gene is TRBJ1-4, the V gene TRBV3-1 (or the pseudogene TRBV3-2); D not resolved. The V end was cut by 1 base, the J end by 3 bases, with 12 bases between. CDR3 length: 16 residues. Germline CDR1 LGHDT, CDR2 YNNKEL (reference sequence). The CDR3 reads CASSQAGFFPNEKLFF. In nucleotides, the CDR3 is TGTGCCAGCAGCCAAGCCGGGTTTTTTCCTAATGAAAAACTGTTTTTT.

This chain joins TRBV5-1 and TRBJ2-1; no reliable D call. V shed 3 bases and J shed 10 bases, with 11 bases lying between them. Germline V lookup: CDR1 SGHRS, CDR2 YFSETQ. The CDR3 is made up of 12 amino acids. For the CDR3, the DNA is TGCGCCAGCAGCTCAACATACGAAGAGCAGTTCTTC. Protein: CASSSTYEEQFF.

This chain connects TRBV5-1 to TRBJ2-2, with TRBD1 identical over 8 bases. This CDR3 has 14 residues. The germline V gene has CDR1 SGHRS and CDR2 YFSETQ. J lost 7 bases, V lost 0 bases, and 2 bases had no gene match. CDR3 DNA: TGCGCCAGCAGCTTGGGACAGGGGAACGGGGAGCTGTTTTTT. It codes for CASSLGQGNGELFF.

This chain uses TRBV6-4 with TRBJ2-5; TRBD2 might be the D (5 bases). Germline loops: CDR1 MRHNA, CDR2 SNTAGT. Trimming pared 5 bases from V and 5 bases from J, leaving 12 bases between. This CDR3 spans 13 amino acids. The CDR3 DNA is TGTGCCAGCAGTCCTTCGGGCGGGGAGACCCAGTACTTC. Protein product: CASSPSGGETQYF.

The gene calls are TRBV30 and TRBJ1-3, with D hard to call. V gave up 1 base and J gave up 1 base, with 11 bases separating them. Per the germline V gene, CDR1 is GTSNPN and CDR2 is SVGIG (reference sequence). This CDR3 is built from 15 residues. The CDR3 sequence: CAWSEGDGSGNTIYF. The CDR3 region has the DNA TGTGCCTGGAGTGAGGGAGATGGATCTGGAAACACCATATATTTT.

The chain employs TRBV28 and TRBJ2-7; tentatively, D is TRBD2 (7 bases). The germline CDR1 and CDR2 sequences are MDHEN and SYDVKM. Trimming pared 4 bases from V and 3 bases from J, leaving 16 bases between. This CDR3 spans 15 amino acids. The CDR3 reads CASSSMKGGDYEQYF. The CDR3, as DNA: TGTGCCAGCAGTTCCATGAAGGGGGGGGACTACGAGCAGTACTTC.

The V call is TRBV3-1 (or the pseudogene TRBV3-2), the J call TRBJ1-1; TRBD1 might be the D (6 bases). The CDR3 contains 14 residues. V was cut by 4 bases and J by 4 bases, with 13 bases left in between. CDR1 is LGHDT and CDR2 is YNNKEL in the germline V gene (reference sequence). The CDR3 loop is CASSRAGDGTEAFF. CDR3 nucleotide sequence: TGTGCCAGCAGCCGCGCAGGGGATGGCACTGAAGCTTTCTTT.

V usage is TRBV19 and J usage is TRBJ2-7; D is perhaps TRBD1 (6 bases). CDR3 size: 14 residues. With 9 bases removed from V and 0 bases from J, the gap between germline ends came to 15 bases. The germline CDR1 and CDR2 sequences are LNHDA and SQIVND (reference sequence). The CDR3 sequence is CASSRQASSYEQYF. The CDR3 region has the DNA TGTGCCAGCAGTCGACAGGCCAGCTCCTACGAGCAGTACTTC. Filled out from reference TRBV19 and TRBJ2-7, the complete variable domain reads DGGITQSPKYLFRKEGQNVTLSCEQNLNHDAMYWYRQDPGQGLRLIYYSQIVNDFQKGDIAEGYSVSREKKESFPLTVTSAQKNPTAFYLCASSRQASSYEQYFGPGTRLTVT.

The chain employs TRBV5-6 and TRBJ1-4, with no clear D. Trimming pared 0 bases from V and 7 bases from J, leaving 19 bases between. The germline V gene encodes CDR1 SGHDT and CDR2 YYEEEE. CDR3 length: 17 amino acids. This CDR3 reads CASSLATPRKAGEKLFF. In DNA, the CDR3 is TGTGCCAGCAGCTTGGCCACTCCAAGGAAGGCAGGTGAAAAACTGTTTTTT.

The table lists this clone with a few counts. This chain uses TRBV28 with TRBJ2-4; no clear D. CDR3 length: 13 residues. Trimming took 3 bases from V and 5 from J, leaving 8 bases between them. Germline loops: CDR1 MDHEN, CDR2 SYDVKM. Here the CDR3 reads CASSFSLENIQYF. The CDR3 DNA reads as TGTGCCAGCAGTTTCTCATTAGAAAACATTCAGTACTTC.

The CDR3 region has the DNA TGCAGCGTTTGGCTAGCGGGAGGTGGAGAGACCCAGTACTTC. It encodes CSVWLAGGGETQYF. This sequence joins TRBV29-1 and TRBJ2-5; 11 bases align to TRBD2. Trimming took 5 bases from V and 4 from J; bases not matched to a gene: 6. The CDR3 totals 14 residues. Germline CDR1 reads SQVTM; CDR2 reads ANQGSEA.

The chain couples TRBV28 to TRBJ2-5, with TRBD2 matching 13 bases. The J segment lost 1 base and the V segment lost 8 bases, leaving 16 bases of the junction unmatched. The V gene's germline CDR1 is MDHEN and CDR2 SYDVKM. CDR3 length: 19 amino acids. The CDR3: CASHGRGGLAGVPQETQYF. CDR3 DNA sequence: TGTGCCAGCCATGGTAGAGGTGGACTAGCGGGGGTACCCCAAGAGACCCAGTACTTC.

The chain couples TRBV3-1 (or the pseudogene TRBV3-2) to TRBJ2-7; TRBD1 aligns across 9 bases. V shed 4 bases, J shed 0 bases, and the junction held 4 bases outside the gene matches. Germline V CDR1 and CDR2: LGHDT, YNNKEL (reference sequence). The CDR3 totals 15 residues. CDR3 DNA: TGTGCCAGCAGCCTCGGACAGGGGAGCTCCTACGAGCAGTACTTC. Translation gives CASSLGQGSSYEQYF.

The chain uses TRBV28 and TRBJ2-4, with D hard to call. The germline V gene has CDR1 MDHEN and CDR2 SYDVKM. This CDR3 has 10 amino acids. V lost 5 bases to trimming and J lost 8 bases, with 4 bases between them. For the CDR3, the DNA is TGTGCCAGCAGTCGGGACATTCAGTACTTC. Its translation: CASSRDIQYF.